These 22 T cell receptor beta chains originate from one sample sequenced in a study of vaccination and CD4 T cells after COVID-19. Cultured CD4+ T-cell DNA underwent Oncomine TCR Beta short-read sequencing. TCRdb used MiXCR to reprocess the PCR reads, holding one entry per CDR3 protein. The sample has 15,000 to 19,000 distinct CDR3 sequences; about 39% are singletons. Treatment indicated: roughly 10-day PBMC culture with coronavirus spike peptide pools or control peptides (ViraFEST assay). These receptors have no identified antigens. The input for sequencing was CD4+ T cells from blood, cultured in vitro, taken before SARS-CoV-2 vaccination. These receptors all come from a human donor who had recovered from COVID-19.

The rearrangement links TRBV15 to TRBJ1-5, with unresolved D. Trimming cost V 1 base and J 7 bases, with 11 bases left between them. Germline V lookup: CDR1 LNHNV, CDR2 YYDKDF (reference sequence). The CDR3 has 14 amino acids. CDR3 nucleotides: TGTGCCACCAGCAGAGGGGAGGAAGGGCAGCCCCAGCATTTT. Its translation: CATSRGEEGQPQHF. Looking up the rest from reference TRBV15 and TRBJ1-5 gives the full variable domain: DAMVIQNPRYQVTQFGKPVTLSCSQTLNHNVMYWYQQKSSQAPKLLFHYYDKDFNNEADTPDNFQSRRPNTSFCFLDIRSPGLGDTAMYLCATSRGEEGQPQHFGDGTRLSIL.

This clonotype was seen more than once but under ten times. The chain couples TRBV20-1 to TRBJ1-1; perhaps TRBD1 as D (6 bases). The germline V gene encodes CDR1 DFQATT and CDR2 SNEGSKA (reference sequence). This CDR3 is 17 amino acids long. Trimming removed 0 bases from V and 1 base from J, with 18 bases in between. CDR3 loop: CSAREIGGGQKNTEAFF. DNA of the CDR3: TGCAGTGCTAGAGAGATTGGGGGCGGACAAAAGAACACTGAAGCTTTCTTT.

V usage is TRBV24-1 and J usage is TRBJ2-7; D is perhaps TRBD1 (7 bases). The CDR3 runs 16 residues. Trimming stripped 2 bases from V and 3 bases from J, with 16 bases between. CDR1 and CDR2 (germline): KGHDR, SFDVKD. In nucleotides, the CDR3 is TGTGCCACCAGTGATTCGGGGGACAGTGCCTTCTACGAGCAGTACTTC. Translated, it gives CATSDSGDSAFYEQYF.

Here the CDR3 DNA reads TGTGCCAGCAGAAACGACCCGAATGACAGGGCGAACACCGGGGAGCTGTTTTTT. Encoded protein: CASRNDPNDRANTGELFF. This chain links TRBV6-1 with TRBJ2-2, with TRBD1 matching over 7 bases. CDR1 is MNHNS, CDR2 SASEGT, per germline. CDR3 length: 18 residues. The ends lost 6 bases at V and 0 bases at J; junction bases unmatched: 13.

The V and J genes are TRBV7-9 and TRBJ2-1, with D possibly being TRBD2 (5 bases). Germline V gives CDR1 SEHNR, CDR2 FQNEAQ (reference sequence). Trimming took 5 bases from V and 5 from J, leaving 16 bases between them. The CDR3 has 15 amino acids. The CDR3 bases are TGTGCCAGCAGCGCTCCACTAGGCAGACACAATGAGCAGTTCTTC. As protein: CASSAPLGRHNEQFF.

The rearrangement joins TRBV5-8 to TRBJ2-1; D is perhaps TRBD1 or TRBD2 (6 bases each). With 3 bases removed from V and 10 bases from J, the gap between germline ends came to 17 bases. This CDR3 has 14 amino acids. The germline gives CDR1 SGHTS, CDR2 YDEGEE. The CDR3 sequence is CASSWFSGASEQFF. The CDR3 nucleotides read TGTGCCAGCAGCTGGTTTTCGGGGGCTTCCGAGCAGTTCTTC. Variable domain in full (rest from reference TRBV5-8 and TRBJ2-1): EAGVTQSPTHLIKTRGQQATLRCSPISGHTSVYWYQQALGLGLQFLLWYDEGEERNRGNFPPRFSGRQFPNYSSELNVNALELEDSALYLCASSWFSGASEQFFGPGTRLTVL.

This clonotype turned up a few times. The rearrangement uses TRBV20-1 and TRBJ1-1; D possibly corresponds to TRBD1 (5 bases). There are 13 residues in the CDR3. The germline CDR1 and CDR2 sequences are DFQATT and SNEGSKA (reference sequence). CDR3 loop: CRGGDGWGTEAFF. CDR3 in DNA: TGCAGGGGAGGGGACGGATGGGGCACTGAAGCTTTCTTT.

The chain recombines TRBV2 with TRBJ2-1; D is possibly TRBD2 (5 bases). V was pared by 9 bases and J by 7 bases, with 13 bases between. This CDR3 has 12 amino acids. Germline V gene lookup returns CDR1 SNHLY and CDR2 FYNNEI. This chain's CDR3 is CASLGVWNEQFF. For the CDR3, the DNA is TGTGCCAGTCTCGGGGTCTGGAATGAGCAGTTCTTC.

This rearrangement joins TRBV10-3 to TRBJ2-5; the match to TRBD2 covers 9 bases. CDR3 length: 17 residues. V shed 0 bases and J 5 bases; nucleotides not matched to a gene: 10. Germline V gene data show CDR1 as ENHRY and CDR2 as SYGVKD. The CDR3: CAISESERGAYSETQYF. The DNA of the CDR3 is TGTGCCATCAGTGAGTCTGAGCGGGGGGCCTATAGCGAGACCCAGTACTTC.

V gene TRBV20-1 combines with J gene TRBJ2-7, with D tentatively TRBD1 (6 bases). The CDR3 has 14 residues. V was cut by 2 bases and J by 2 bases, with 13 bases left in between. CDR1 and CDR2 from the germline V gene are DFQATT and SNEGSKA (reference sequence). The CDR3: CSARYPGEPYEQYF. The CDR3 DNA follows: TGCAGTGCTAGATATCCAGGGGAGCCCTACGAGCAGTACTTC.

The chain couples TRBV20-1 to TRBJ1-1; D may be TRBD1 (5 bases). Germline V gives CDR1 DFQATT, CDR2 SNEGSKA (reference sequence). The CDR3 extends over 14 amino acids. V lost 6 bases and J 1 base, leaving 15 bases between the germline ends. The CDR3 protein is CSATVGDRNTEAFF. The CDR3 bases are TGCAGTGCCACCGTGGGTGACAGGAACACTGAAGCTTTCTTT.

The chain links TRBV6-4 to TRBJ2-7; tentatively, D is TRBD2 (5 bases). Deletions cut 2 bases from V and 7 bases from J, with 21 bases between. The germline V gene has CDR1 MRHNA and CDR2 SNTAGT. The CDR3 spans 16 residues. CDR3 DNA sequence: TGTGCCAGCAGTGACCGGGGTTTGGGGATAGGAAAAGAGCAGTACTTC. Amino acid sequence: CASSDRGLGIGKEQYF.

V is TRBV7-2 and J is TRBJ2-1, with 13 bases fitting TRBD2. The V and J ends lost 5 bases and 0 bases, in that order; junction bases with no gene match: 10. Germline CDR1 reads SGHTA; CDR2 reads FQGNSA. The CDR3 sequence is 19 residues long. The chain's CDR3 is CASSLRLAGGLSSYNEQFF. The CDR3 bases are TGTGCCAGCAGCCTGAGACTAGCGGGGGGCCTGAGCTCCTACAATGAGCAGTTCTTC.

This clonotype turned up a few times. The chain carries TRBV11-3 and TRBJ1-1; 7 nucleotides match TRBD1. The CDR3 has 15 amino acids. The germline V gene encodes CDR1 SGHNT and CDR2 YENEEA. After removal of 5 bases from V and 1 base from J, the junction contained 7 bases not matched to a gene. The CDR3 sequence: CASSINRQGNTEAFF. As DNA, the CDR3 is TGTGCCAGCAGCATTAATAGACAGGGGAACACTGAAGCTTTCTTT.

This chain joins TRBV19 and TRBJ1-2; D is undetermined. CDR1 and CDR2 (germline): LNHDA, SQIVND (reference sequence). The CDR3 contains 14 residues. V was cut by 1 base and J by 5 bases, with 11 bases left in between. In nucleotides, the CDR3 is TGTGCCAGTAGTATAGTAGGCGGACTTTATGGCTACACCTTC. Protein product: CASSIVGGLYGYTF.

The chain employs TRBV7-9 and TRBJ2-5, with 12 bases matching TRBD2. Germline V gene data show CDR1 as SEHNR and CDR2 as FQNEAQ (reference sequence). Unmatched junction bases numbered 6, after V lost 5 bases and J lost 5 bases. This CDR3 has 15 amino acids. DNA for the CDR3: TGTGCCAGCAGCCGACTAGCGGGAGATGGGGAGACCCAGTACTTC. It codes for CASSRLAGDGETQYF.

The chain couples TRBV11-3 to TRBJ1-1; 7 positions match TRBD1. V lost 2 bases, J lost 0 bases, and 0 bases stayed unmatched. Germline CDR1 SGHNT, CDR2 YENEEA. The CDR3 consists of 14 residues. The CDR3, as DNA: TGTGCCAGCAGCTTAACAGGGGTGAACACTGAAGCTTTCTTT. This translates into CASSLTGVNTEAFF. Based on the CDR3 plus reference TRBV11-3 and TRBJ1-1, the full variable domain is EAGVVQSPRYKIIEKKQPVAFWCNPISGHNTLYWYLQNLGQGPELLIRYENEEAVDDSQLPKDRFSAERLKGVDSTLKIQPAELGDSAVYLCASSLTGVNTEAFFGQGTRLTVV.

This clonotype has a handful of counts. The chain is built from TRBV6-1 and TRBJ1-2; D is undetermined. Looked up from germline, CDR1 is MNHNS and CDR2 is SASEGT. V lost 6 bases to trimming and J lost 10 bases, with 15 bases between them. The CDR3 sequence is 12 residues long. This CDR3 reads CASSTAQENYTF. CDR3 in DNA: TGTGCCAGCAGCACGGCGCAGGAGAACTACACCTTC.

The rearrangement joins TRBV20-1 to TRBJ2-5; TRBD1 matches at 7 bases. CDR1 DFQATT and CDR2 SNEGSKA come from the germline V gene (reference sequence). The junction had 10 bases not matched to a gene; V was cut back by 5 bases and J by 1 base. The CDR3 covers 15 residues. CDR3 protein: CSAGTPGQLQETQYF. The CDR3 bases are TGCAGTGCTGGGACCCCGGGACAGCTCCAAGAGACCCAGTACTTC.

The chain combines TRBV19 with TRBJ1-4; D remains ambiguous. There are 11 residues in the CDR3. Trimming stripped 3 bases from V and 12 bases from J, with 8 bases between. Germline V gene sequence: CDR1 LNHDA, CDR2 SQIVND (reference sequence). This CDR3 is CASSIQTELFF. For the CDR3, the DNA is TGTGCCAGTAGTATCCAAACGGAACTGTTTTTT.

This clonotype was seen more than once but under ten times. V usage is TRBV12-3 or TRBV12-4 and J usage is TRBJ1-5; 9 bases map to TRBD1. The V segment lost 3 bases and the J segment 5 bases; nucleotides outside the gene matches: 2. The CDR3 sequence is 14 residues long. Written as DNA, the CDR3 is TGTGCCAGCAGTTTGCGGACAGGGGATCAGCCCCAGCATTTT. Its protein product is CASSLRTGDQPQHF.

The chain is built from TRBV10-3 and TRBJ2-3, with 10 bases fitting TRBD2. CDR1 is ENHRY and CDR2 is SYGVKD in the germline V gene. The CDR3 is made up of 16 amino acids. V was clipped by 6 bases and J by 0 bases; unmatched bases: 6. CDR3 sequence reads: CAISSLAGDSTDTQYF. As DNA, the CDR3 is TGTGCCATCAGCTCCCTAGCGGGGGACAGCACAGATACGCAGTATTTT.